The 13 T cell receptor beta chains listed next were all sequenced from one sample in a study of CD8 T cells in Susac syndrome. The RNA, about 0.45 to 1 ug, was put through reverse transcription using random hexamers. TCRdb reprocessed the immunoSEQ multiplex PCR reads with MiXCR, giving one entry per CDR3 protein. The profile shows 150,000 or so distinct CDR3 sequences, just under 97% of them singletons. Sequencing was performed on CD8+ T cells from PBMCs. Receptors were obtained from a human donor with multiple sclerosis.

This chain links TRBV6-9 with TRBJ2-7; 8 nucleotides agree with TRBD1. V shed 2 bases, J shed 7 bases, and the junction held 4 bases outside the gene matches. CDR1 is MNHGY and CDR2 is SVAAGI in the germline V gene. The CDR3 length is 13 residues. The chain's CDR3 is CASSYQGAEEQYV. CDR3 nucleotides: TGTGCCAGCAGTTATCAGGGGGCGGAGGAGCAGTACGTC.

The chain joins TRBV9 to TRBJ1-2; D perhaps matches TRBD1 (6 bases). This CDR3 contains 16 residues. CDR1 SGDLS and CDR2 YYNGEE come from the germline V gene. The V end lost 4 bases, the J end lost 5 bases, and 21 bases lay between the germline ends. CDR3 coding DNA: TGTGCCAGCAGCACCCCGACAGGAGACGTCCTATATGGCTACACCTTC. Translation: CASSTPTGDVLYGYTF.

V and J are TRBV2 and TRBJ2-5; tentatively, D is TRBD2 (5 bases). From germline, CDR1 is SNHLY and CDR2 FYNNEI. V was shortened by 3 bases and J by 5 bases, with 7 bases between the two germline ends. This CDR3 spans 12 amino acids. CDR3 coding DNA: TGTGCCAGCAGTGATCCGGGGGAGACCCAGTACTTC. Protein product: CASSDPGETQYF.

The CDR3 sequence is CSVEPRGGRTDTQYF. Written as DNA, the CDR3 is TGCAGCGTTGAACCCCGGGGGGGCCGCACAGATACGCAGTATTTT. V usage is TRBV29-1 and J usage is TRBJ2-3; 8 bases are a match to TRBD2. With 2 bases clipped from V and 1 base from J, the junction kept 5 bases outside the gene matches. Looked up from germline, CDR1 is SQVTM and CDR2 is ANQGSEA. The CDR3 loop spans 15 amino acids.

This chain links TRBV13 with TRBJ2-3; D possibly matches TRBD1 or TRBD2 (5 bases each). The V gene lost 8 bases and the J gene lost 4 bases, with 16 bases spanning the gap. Germline-derived CDR1 and CDR2 are PRHDT and FYEKMQ (reference sequence). This CDR3 contains 14 residues. CDR3 loop: CASLAAEGADTQYF. CDR3 in DNA: TGTGCCAGCCTAGCCGCTGAAGGGGCAGATACGCAGTATTTT.

This clonotype was seen only a few times. The chain recombines TRBV13 with TRBJ2-2, with unresolved D. V was cut by 2 bases and J by 5 bases, with 3 bases left in between. This CDR3 has 12 amino acids. From germline, CDR1 is PRHDT and CDR2 FYEKMQ (reference sequence). CDR3: CASSLTTGELFF. The CDR3, as DNA: TGTGCCAGCAGCTTAACTACCGGGGAGCTGTTTTTT.

CDR3 coding DNA: TGTGCCAGCACAGGGACAGCCTCTGAAGCTTTCTTT. Translating gives CASTGTASEAFF. The J gene is TRBJ1-1, the V gene TRBV2, with 7 bases identical to TRBD1. Germline V gives CDR1 SNHLY, CDR2 FYNNEI. The CDR3 runs to 12 residues. The ends lost 7 bases at V and 6 bases at J; junction bases unmatched: 5.

The V call is TRBV3-1, the J call TRBJ1-2, with D possibly matching TRBD1 (5 bases). The CDR3 runs to 15 residues. V was pared by 6 bases and J by 6 bases, with 20 bases between. Germline CDR1 and CDR2: LGHDT and YNNKEL (reference sequence). DNA of the CDR3: TGTGCCAGCAGGCCTAACACGGCGAGGGACGATGGCTACACCTTC. Translating gives CASRPNTARDDGYTF.

The gene calls are TRBV29-1 and TRBJ2-7, with TRBD1 matching 8 bases. The CDR3 contains 12 residues. Germline lookup yields CDR1 SQVTM and CDR2 ANQGSEA. The V segment lost 5 bases and the J segment 5 bases; nucleotides outside the gene matches: 5. The CDR3 is CSVLGTGDEQYF. The DNA for the CDR3 is TGCAGCGTTTTAGGGACAGGCGACGAGCAGTACTTC.

The V call is TRBV9, the J call TRBJ1-1; D is uncertain. V lost 1 base and J 3 bases, leaving 13 bases between the germline ends. The CDR3 has 15 residues. CDR1 SGDLS and CDR2 YYNGEE come from the germline V gene. CDR3 sequence reads: CASSVSQRIDTEAFF. For the CDR3, the DNA is TGTGCCAGCAGCGTAAGTCAGAGAATCGACACTGAAGCTTTCTTT.

This chain uses TRBV30 with TRBJ2-2; TRBD2 matches 7 bases. Losses at the gene ends were 0 bases for V and 0 bases for J; bases not matched to a gene: 28. From germline, CDR1 is GTSNPN and CDR2 SVGIG (reference sequence). The CDR3 spans 24 residues. The CDR3, as DNA: TGTGCCTGGAGTGTACCGCCCCCCCCGCGGGAGTGGCCCAATGGTAACGCGAACACCGGGGAGCTGTTTTTT. It yields the protein CAWSVPPPPREWPNGNANTGELFF.

V and J are TRBV30 and TRBJ1-2; TRBD1 might be the D (6 bases). Germline-derived CDR1 and CDR2 are GTSNPN and SVGIG (reference sequence). V gave up 3 bases and J gave up 6 bases, with 20 bases separating them. This CDR3 comprises 15 residues. The CDR3 region has the DNA TGTGCCTGGAGCCACACCCTGGGACAAACGAATGGCTACACCTTC. The encoded protein is CAWSHTLGQTNGYTF.

The chain is built from TRBV9 and TRBJ2-1, with 9 bases lining up with TRBD2. This CDR3 has 17 residues. V trimming: 0 bases; J trimming: 2 bases; junction bases outside the gene matches: 6. Germline loops: CDR1 SGDLS, CDR2 YYNGEE. CDR3 sequence reads: CASSVDEAGGPYNEQFF. The CDR3 DNA follows: TGTGCCAGCAGCGTAGACGAGGCGGGGGGGCCCTACAATGAGCAGTTCTTC.